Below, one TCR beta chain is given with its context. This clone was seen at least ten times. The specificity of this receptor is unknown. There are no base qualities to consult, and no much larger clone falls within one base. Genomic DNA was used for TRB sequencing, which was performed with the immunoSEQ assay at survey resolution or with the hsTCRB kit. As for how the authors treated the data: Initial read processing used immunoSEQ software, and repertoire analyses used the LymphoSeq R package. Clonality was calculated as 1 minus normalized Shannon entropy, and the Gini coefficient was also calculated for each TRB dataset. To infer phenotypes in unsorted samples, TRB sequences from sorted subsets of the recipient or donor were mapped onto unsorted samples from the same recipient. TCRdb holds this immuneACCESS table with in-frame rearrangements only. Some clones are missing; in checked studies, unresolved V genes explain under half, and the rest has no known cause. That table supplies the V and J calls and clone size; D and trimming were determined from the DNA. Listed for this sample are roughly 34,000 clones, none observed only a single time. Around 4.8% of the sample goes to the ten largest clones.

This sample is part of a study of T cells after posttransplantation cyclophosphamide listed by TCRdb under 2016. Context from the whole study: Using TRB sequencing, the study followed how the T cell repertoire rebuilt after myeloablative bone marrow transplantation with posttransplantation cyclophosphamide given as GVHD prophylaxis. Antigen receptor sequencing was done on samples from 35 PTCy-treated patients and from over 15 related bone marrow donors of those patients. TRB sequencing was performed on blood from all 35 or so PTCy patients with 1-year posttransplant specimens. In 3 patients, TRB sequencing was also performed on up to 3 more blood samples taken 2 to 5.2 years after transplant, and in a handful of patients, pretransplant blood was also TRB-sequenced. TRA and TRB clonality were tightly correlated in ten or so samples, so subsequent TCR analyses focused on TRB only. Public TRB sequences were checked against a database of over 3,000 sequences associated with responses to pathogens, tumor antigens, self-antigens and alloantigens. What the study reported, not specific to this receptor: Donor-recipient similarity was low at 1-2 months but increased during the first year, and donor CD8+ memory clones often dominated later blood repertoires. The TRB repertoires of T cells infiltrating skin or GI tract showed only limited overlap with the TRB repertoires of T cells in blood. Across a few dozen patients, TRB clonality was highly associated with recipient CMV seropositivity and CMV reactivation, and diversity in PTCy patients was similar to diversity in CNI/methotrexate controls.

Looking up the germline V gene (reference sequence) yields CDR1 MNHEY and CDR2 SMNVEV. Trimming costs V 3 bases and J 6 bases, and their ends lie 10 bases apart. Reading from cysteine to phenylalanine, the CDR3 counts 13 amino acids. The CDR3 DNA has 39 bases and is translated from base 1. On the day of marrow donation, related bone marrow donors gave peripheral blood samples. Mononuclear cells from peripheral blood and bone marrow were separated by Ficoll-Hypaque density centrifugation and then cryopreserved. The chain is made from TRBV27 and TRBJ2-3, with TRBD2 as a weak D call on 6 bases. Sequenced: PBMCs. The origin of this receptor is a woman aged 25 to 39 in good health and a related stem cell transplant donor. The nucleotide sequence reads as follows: TGTGCCAGCAGTTTTGCGGGGCGGGATACGCAGTATTTT. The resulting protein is CASSFAGRDTQYF.